A single count supports the clone carrying this T cell receptor (beta chain). A junction end diverges from the germline sequence, so it may reflect a read error. This sample is part of a study of blood T cells in healthy people across ages. Primed by a sample-barcoded 5' primer and a J-beta primer mix, a second PCR proceeded for about 6 to 12 cycles. TCRdb independently ran MiXCR on the 5' RACE reads; one entry per CDR3 protein. The sample yields about 640,000 distinct CDR3 sequences, about 30% seen once. CDR1 is MNHEY and CDR2 is SVGEGT in the germline V gene. The CDR3 has 14 amino acids. This sequence was found in an elderly woman in good health. The sample comprised blood. The V gene is TRBV6-2 or TRBV6-3, the J gene TRBJ1-1; D is perhaps TRBD1 (6 bases). Written as DNA, the CDR3 is TGTGCCAGCAGTTACTCCGGACAGAACACTGATGCTTTCTTT. This translates into CASSYSGQNTDAFF.